Listed here are 3 T cell receptor beta chains from one sample, sequenced in a study of PD-1 blockade in classical Hodgkin lymphoma (TCRdb year 2020). The label giving this sample's time point can be read as: cycle 4 day 1 (C4D1), after 6 weeks of nivolumab. Relapse after autologous stem cell transplantation had occurred in all trial patients, and cohorts A, B and C were distinguished by prior brentuximab vedotin exposure. Library preparation used the immunoSEQ multiplex PCR assay. The table was pulled from immuneACCESS by TCRdb, which kept in-frame rearrangements only. Such tables lose some clones; where checked, under half of the loss comes from unresolved V genes, and the rest has no known cause. The sample table lists around 30,000 clones, about four fifths of them with a count of one. The top ten constitute roughly 15% of the sample. Source: peripheral blood mononuclear cells (PBMCs), taken before the fourth cycle of nivolumab. These receptors all come from a human donor with classical Hodgkin lymphoma.

The chain joins TRBV19 to TRBJ2-5, with D uncertain. V lost 5 bases to trimming and J lost 2 bases, with 6 bases between them. This CDR3 is built from 12 residues. Germline CDR1 and CDR2: LNHDA and SQIVND (reference sequence). The CDR3 loop reads CASSANQETQYF. The CDR3, as DNA: TGTGCCAGTAGTGCAAATCAAGAGACCCAGTACTTC.

The chain is built from TRBV6-5 and TRBJ1-1, with TRBD1 identical over 7 bases. Germline V gene data show CDR1 as MNHEY and CDR2 as SVGAGI. The CDR3 length is 13 residues. V was pared by 5 bases and J by 6 bases, with 6 bases of the junction left unmatched. The CDR3 nucleotides are TGTGCCAGCAGTGAACCAGGGGGGGCTGAAGCTTTCTTT. It is translated as CASSEPGGAEAFF.

This chain uses TRBV19 with TRBJ2-1; 7 nucleotides line up with TRBD1. J gave up 5 bases and V 5 bases, and 12 bases lay outside the gene matches. Germline V gene lookup returns CDR1 LNHDA and CDR2 SQIVND (reference sequence). CDR3 length: 16 amino acids. This CDR3 is CASSSHRGKGDNEQFF. The DNA for the CDR3 is TGTGCCAGTAGTTCGCACAGGGGAAAGGGAGACAATGAGCAGTTCTTC.